This TCR beta chain was observed in a study of blood T cell repertoires in COVID-19. The germline CDR1 and CDR2 sequences are MNHEY and SVGAGI. After removal of 7 bases from V and 1 base from J, the junction contained 3 bases not matched to a gene. CDR3 length: 13 amino acids. In the original analysis: Estimated nucleated cell counts came from reference gene primer amplification. Clones were sequenced by immunoSEQ multiplex PCR, and TCRdb holds only the in-frame ones, with some missing. The DNA was the basis for D and trimming; V, J and clone size are from that table. The table records under 200,000 clones, approximately 84% of them present only once. The study recruited people aged roughly 18 to 95 years across roughly 25 US areas. Participant-reported clinical history was the basis for cohort assignment.

The sequencing input was PBMCs or T cells enriched from blood (not recorded which). This sequence originates from a woman in her thirties or forties with acute COVID-19. The chain links TRBV6-5 to TRBJ1-1; 7 bases agree with TRBD1. In nucleotides, the CDR3 is TGTGCCAGCATTGGGACAGCGAACACTGAAGCTTTCTTT. Its protein is CASIGTANTEAFF.